This TCR beta chain came from a study of T-cell reconstitution after alpha-beta-depleted transplantation in children. Study-wide findings and caveats: Diversity and T-cell counts at one year after transplant derived mostly from new T cells. Expanded graft clones, several hundred of them, were reportedly the source of alpha-beta T cells about two months after transplant. Some patients' high day-60 TCRbeta diversity was traced to surviving recipient T cells and thymic progenitors.

This clonotype came up many times. What it recognizes is unknown. Researchers prepared the TCRbeta library using unique molecular identifiers, the study reports. MiXCR, run by TCRdb on the PCR reads, gives a single entry per CDR3 protein. The sample has roughly 500,000 distinct CDR3 sequences, about 10% seen once. This CDR3 comprises 14 residues. V lost 7 bases to trimming and J lost 0 bases, with 13 bases between them. Germline CDR1 SQVTM, CDR2 ANQGSEA. This material consisted of PBMCs, taken before TCRalphabeta/CD19-depleted stem cell transplant. V is TRBV29-1 and J is TRBJ2-1; D is ambiguous. This TCR derives from a child aged 2 to 15 with inherited bone marrow failure, due to receive a stem cell transplant. The CDR3, as DNA: TGCAGCGCCTCGGACGGACCCTCCTACAATGAGCAGTTCTTC. Residues: CSASDGPSYNEQFF.